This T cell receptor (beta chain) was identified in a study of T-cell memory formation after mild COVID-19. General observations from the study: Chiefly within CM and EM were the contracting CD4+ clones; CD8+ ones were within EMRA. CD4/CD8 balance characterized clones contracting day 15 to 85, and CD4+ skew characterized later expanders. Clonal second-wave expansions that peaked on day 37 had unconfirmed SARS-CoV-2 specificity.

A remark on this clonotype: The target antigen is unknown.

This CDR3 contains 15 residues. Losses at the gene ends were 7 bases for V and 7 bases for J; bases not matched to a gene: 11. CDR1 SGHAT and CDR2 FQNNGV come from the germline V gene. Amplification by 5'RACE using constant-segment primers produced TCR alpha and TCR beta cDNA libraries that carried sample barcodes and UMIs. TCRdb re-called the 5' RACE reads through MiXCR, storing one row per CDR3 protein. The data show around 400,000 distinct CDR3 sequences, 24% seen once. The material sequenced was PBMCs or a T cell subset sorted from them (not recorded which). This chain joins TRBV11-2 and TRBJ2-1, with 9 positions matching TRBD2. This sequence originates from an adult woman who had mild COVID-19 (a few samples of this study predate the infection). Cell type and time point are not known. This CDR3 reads CASKPLAGRRNEQFF. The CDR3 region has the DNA TGTGCCAGCAAACCACTAGCGGGTCGGCGGAATGAGCAGTTCTTC.